This note documents a single TCR beta chain sequence. These data come from a study of blood T cell repertoires in COVID-19. Across the whole study: The origin of the acute and convalescent COVID-19 samples was the United States, Italy and Spain.

Germline V gene sequence: CDR1 KGHDR, CDR2 SFDVKD. The V and J ends lost 0 bases and 5 bases respectively, with 13 bases between them. CDR3 length: 16 residues. The assay was immunoSEQ multiplex PCR, and TCRdb's table has in-frame clones only and misses some. This table holds roughly 100,000 clones, roughly 80% found once. This TCR was sampled from an elderly man with COVID-19, enrolled during active disease. Sample: peripheral blood. The rearrangement joins TRBV24-1 to TRBJ2-1, with D possibly matching TRBD2 (5 bases). The CDR3 DNA reads as TGTGCCACCAGTGATTTGTCGGGCTCGGGAAACAATGAGCAGTTCTTC. Translation: CATSDLSGSGNNEQFF.